The next 15 T cell receptor beta chains were all read from a single sample in a study of blood T cell repertoires in COVID-19. TCRdb's table, derived via immunoSEQ multiplex PCR, lists solely in-frame clones and lacks some. The sample includes around 190,000 clones, 70% to 85% of them seen just once. Material: peripheral blood. The source of these receptors is a human donor in a cohort sampled during active COVID-19.

This clone was counted once. V usage is TRBV24-1 and J usage is TRBJ1-3, with a tentative D call TRBD1 (6 bases). CDR1 is KGHDR and CDR2 is SFDVKD in the germline V gene. V was pared by 3 bases and J by 0 bases, with 14 bases between. The CDR3 consists of 17 residues. CDR3 nucleotides: TGTGCCACCAGTGATCCCTGGACAGCCAGCTCTGGAAACACCATATATTTT. It is translated as CATSDPWTASSGNTIYF.

The gene calls are TRBV9 and TRBJ2-2, with TRBD2 identical over 10 bases. The CDR3 extends over 16 amino acids. The trim removed 3 bases at V and 6 bases at J, leaving 8 bases unmatched. Germline lookup yields CDR1 SGDLS and CDR2 YYNGEE. The CDR3 region has the DNA TGTGCCAGCAGCGGTTCCGGGACTAGCGTCTCCGGGGAGCTGTTTTTT. Its translation is CASSGSGTSVSGELFF.

This rearrangement joins TRBV7-2 to TRBJ2-1, with 7 positions matching TRBD1. Germline V gene sequence: CDR1 SGHTA, CDR2 FQGNSA. CDR3 length equals 15 residues. The junction had 8 bases not matched to a gene; V was cut back by 5 bases and J by 4 bases. In DNA, the CDR3 is TGTGCCAGCAGCCATGACAGGGCCTCATACAATGAGCAGTTCTTC. As protein: CASSHDRASYNEQFF.

The chain couples TRBV10-2 to TRBJ2-5, with D unresolved. The V end lost 1 base, the J end lost 0 bases, and 9 bases lay between the germline ends. CDR1 is WSHSY and CDR2 is SAAADI in the germline V gene. This CDR3 region has 15 residues. The chain's CDR3 is CASSELSLYQETQYF. Written as DNA, the CDR3 is TGCGCCAGCAGTGAGTTGTCCTTGTACCAAGAGACCCAGTACTTC.

This clone was seen just once. The chain employs TRBV6-1 and TRBJ2-5, with 7 bases matching TRBD1. The germline CDR1 and CDR2 sequences are MNHNS and SASEGT. CDR3 size: 15 residues. Trimming at V came to 1 base and at J to 1 base, leaving 3 bases not matched to a gene. The CDR3 spells CASSEGGQLQETQYF. The CDR3 nucleotides read TGTGCCAGCAGTGAAGGGGGACAGCTCCAAGAGACCCAGTACTTC.

The genes are TRBV4-1 and TRBJ2-7, with 13 positions matching TRBD2. Trimming removed 0 bases from V and 6 bases from J; junction bases left unmatched: 5. Germline V gives CDR1 MGHRA, CDR2 YSYEKL. The CDR3 spans 16 residues. The CDR3, as DNA: TGCGCCAGCAGCCAAGAAACCGGGACTAGCGGGGTCGAGCAGTACTTC. The encoded protein is CASSQETGTSGVEQYF.

The chain links TRBV2 to TRBJ1-6; D gene uncertain. V lost 0 bases to trimming and J lost 13 bases, with 16 bases between them. CDR1 and CDR2 (germline): SNHLY, FYNNEI. There are 15 residues in the CDR3. The CDR3 is CASSEAGAPELPLHF. CDR3 coding DNA: TGTGCCAGCAGTGAAGCCGGAGCCCCCGAATTGCCCCTCCACTTT. The variable domain in full, with the rest retrieved from reference TRBV2 and TRBJ1-6, is EPEVTQTPSHQVTQMGQEVILRCVPISNHLYFYWYRQILGQKVEFLVSFYNNEISEKSEIFDDQFSVERPDGSNFTLKIRSTKLEDSAMYFCASSEAGAPELPLHFGNGTRLTVT.

This chain links TRBV6-2 or TRBV6-3 with TRBJ2-7; 7 nucleotides line up with TRBD2. The CDR3 has 15 residues. V trimming: 5 bases; J trimming: 0 bases; junction bases outside the gene matches: 7. The germline gives CDR1 MNHEY, CDR2 SVGEGT. CDR3 residues: CASSMVAGTSYEQYF. The CDR3, as DNA: TGTGCCAGCAGTATGGTAGCGGGTACCTCCTACGAGCAGTACTTC.

The rearrangement links TRBV27 to TRBJ1-3, with unresolved D. The CDR3 spans 16 residues. Germline V gene sequence: CDR1 MNHEY, CDR2 SMNVEV (reference sequence). The V end lost 6 bases, the J end lost 3 bases, and 18 bases lay between the germline ends. CDR3 DNA sequence: TGTGCCAGCAGCCCAAACGTCGGCGGAGGTGGAAACACCATATATTTT. Its translation is CASSPNVGGGGNTIYF.

The chain employs TRBV19 and TRBJ2-2; 9 bases line up with TRBD1. The CDR3 consists of 15 residues. CDR1 is LNHDA, CDR2 SQIVND, per germline (reference sequence). V lost 3 bases and J lost 3; bases outside the gene matches: 2. The CDR3 DNA is TGTGCCAGTAGTATGGGGACAGGGTACACCGGGGAGCTGTTTTTT. Translated: CASSMGTGYTGELFF. Full variable domain (remainder filled in from reference TRBV19 and TRBJ2-2): DGGITQSPKYLFRKEGQNVTLSCEQNLNHDAMYWYRQDPGQGLRLIYYSQIVNDFQKGDIAEGYSVSREKKESFPLTVTSAQKNPTAFYLCASSMGTGYTGELFFGEGSRLTVL.

This rearrangement joins TRBV23-1 to TRBJ2-2; 10 positions agree with TRBD1. TRBV23-1 is placed among ORFs of uncertain function. The CDR3 length is 16 residues. Trimming at V came to 0 bases and at J to 4 bases, leaving 2 bases not matched to a gene. CDR3 sequence reads: CASSQSGTGVTGELFF. In DNA, the CDR3 is TGCGCCAGCAGTCAATCCGGGACAGGGGTCACCGGGGAGCTGTTTTTT.

This rearrangement joins TRBV5-4 to TRBJ2-6, with TRBD1 matching 11 bases. The V gene's germline CDR1 is SGHNT and CDR2 YYREEE (reference sequence). The CDR3 runs to 20 residues. V was clipped by 3 bases and J by 3 bases; unmatched bases: 14. The CDR3 nucleotides are TGTGCCAGCAGCTCGCGGTCCCGGGACAGGGGGAGCGGTGGGGCCAACGTCCTGACTTTC. Protein: CASSSRSRDRGSGGANVLTF.

V gene TRBV5-1 combines with J gene TRBJ2-5; D is uncertain. CDR3 length equals 11 residues. V lost 2 bases and J lost 5, with 4 bases in between. Germline-derived CDR1 and CDR2 are SGHRS and YFSETQ. The CDR3 DNA follows: TGCGCCAGCAGCTTATCGGAGACCCAGTACTTC. This encodes CASSLSETQYF.

The rearrangement uses TRBV5-1 and TRBJ2-1; 8 bases are shared with TRBD2. Trimming took 0 bases from V and 4 from J; bases not matched to a gene: 3. Germline V CDR1 and CDR2: SGHRS, YFSETQ. CDR3 length: 15 residues. CDR3: CASSLVTSGYNEQFF. DNA of the CDR3: TGCGCCAGCAGCTTGGTTACTAGCGGATACAATGAGCAGTTCTTC. Full variable domain (missing parts from reference TRBV5-1 and TRBJ2-1): KAGVTQTPRYLIKTRGQQVTLSCSPISGHRSVSWYQQTPGQGLQFLFEYFSETQRNKGNFPGRFSGRQFSNSRSEMNVSTLELGDSALYLCASSLVTSGYNEQFFGPGTRLTVL.

The chain recombines TRBV5-4 with TRBJ2-1; perhaps TRBD1 as D (5 bases). The CDR3 runs 14 residues. Germline CDR1 SGHNT, CDR2 YYREEE (reference sequence). V lost 0 bases to trimming and J lost 6 bases, with 10 bases between them. The CDR3: CASSLGRVGNEQFF. DNA for the CDR3: TGTGCCAGCAGCTTGGGCAGGGTGGGCAATGAGCAGTTCTTC.